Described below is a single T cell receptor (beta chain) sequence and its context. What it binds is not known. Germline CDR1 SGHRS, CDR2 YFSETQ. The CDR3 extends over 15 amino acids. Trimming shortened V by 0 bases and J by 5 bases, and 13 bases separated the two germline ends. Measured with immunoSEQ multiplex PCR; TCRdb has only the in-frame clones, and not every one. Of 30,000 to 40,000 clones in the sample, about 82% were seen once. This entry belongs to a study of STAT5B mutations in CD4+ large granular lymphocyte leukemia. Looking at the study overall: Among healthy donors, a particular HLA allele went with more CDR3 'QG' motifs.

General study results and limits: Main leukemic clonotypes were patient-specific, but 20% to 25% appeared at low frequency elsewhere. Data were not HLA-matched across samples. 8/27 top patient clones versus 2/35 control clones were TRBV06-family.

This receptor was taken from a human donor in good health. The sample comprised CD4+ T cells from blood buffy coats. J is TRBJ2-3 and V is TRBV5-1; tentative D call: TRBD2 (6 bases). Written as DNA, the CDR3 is TGCGCCAGCAGCTTGGGGAGGGCCGGGGAAGATACGCAGTATTTT. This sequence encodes CASSLGRAGEDTQYF.